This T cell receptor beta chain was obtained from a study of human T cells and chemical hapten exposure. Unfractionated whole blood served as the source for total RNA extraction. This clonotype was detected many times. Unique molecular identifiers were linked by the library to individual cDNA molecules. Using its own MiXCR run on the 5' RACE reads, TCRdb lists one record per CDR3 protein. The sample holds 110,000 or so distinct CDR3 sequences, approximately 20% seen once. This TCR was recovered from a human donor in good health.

This CDR3 is CASSFGQSSYEQYF. CDR3 nucleotides: TGTGCCAGCAGTTTTGGGCAGAGCTCCTACGAGCAGTACTTC. This chain joins TRBV28 and TRBJ2-7; D unclear. CDR1 is MDHEN and CDR2 is SYDVKM in the germline V gene. There are 14 residues in the CDR3. V was cut by 3 bases and J by 0 bases, with 9 bases left in between.